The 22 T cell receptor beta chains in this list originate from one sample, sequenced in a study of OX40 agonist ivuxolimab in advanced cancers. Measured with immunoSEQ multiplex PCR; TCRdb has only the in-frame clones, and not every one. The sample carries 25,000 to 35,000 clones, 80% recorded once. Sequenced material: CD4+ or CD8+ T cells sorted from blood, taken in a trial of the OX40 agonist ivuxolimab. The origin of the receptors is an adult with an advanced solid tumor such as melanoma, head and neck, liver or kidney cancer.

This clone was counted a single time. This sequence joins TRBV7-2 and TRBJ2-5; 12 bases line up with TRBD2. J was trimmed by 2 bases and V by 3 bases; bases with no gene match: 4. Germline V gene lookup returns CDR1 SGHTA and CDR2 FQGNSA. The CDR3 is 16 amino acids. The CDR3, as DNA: TGTGCCAGCAGCTTTACTAGCGGGGGGAGACAAGAGACCCAGTACTTC. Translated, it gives CASSFTSGGRQETQYF.

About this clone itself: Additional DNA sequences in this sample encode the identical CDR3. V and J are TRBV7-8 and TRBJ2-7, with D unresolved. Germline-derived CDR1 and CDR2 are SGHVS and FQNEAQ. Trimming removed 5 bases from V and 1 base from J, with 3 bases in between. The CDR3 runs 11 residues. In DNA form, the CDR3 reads TGTGCCAGCAGCCCTTCCTACGAGCAGTACTTC. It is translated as CASSPSYEQYF.

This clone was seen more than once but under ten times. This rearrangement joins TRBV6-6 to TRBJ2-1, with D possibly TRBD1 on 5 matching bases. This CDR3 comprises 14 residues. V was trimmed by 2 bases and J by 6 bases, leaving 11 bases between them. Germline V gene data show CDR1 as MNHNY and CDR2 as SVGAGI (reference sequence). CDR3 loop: CASSYPAQVNEQFF. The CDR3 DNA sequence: TGTGCCAGCAGTTACCCCGCACAGGTCAATGAGCAGTTCTTC.

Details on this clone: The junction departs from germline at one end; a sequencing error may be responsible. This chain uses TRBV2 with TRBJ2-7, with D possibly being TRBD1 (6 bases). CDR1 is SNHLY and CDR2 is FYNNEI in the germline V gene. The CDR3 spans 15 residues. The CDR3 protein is CASSEEARGHIVISF. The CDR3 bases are TGTGCCAGCAGTGAAGAGGCCAGGGGCCATATCGTCATTTCCTTC.

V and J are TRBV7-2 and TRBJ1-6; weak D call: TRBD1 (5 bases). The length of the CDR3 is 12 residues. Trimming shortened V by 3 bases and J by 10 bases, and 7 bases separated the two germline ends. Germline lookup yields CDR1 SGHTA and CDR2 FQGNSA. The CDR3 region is CASSFGTSPLHF. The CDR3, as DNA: TGTGCCAGCAGCTTTGGGACCTCACCCCTCCACTTT.

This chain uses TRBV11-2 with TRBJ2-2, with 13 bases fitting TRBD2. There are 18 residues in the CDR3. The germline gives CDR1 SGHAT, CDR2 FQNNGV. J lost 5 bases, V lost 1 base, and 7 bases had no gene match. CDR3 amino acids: CASSLVRTSGGGTGELFF. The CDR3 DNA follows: TGTGCCAGCAGCTTAGTGCGGACTAGCGGGGGCGGGACCGGGGAGCTGTTTTTT.

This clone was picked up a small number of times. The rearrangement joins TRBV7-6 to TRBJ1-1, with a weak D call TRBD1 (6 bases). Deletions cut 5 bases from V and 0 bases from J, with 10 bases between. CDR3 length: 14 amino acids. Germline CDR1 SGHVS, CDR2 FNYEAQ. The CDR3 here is CASSPGDLNTEAFF. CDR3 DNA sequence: TGTGCCAGCAGCCCAGGGGATTTGAACACTGAAGCTTTCTTT.

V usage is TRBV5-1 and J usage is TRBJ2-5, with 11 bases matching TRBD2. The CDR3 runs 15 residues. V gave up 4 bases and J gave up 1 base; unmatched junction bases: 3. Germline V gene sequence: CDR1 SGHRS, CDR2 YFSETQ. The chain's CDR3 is CASSLLAGGQETQYF. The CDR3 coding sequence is TGCGCCAGCAGCCTGCTAGCGGGGGGCCAAGAGACCCAGTACTTC. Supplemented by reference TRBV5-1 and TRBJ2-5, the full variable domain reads KAGVTQTPRYLIKTRGQQVTLSCSPISGHRSVSWYQQTPGQGLQFLFEYFSETQRNKGNFPGRFSGRQFSNSRSEMNVSTLELGDSALYLCASSLLAGGQETQYFGPGTRLLVL.

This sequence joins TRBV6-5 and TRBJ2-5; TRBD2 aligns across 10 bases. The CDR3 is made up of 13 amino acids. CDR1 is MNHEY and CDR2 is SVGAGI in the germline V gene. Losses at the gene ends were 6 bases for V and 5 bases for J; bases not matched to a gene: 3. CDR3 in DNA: TGTGCCAGCAGCTCGGGACTAGCGGAGACCCAGTACTTC. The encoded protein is CASSSGLAETQYF.

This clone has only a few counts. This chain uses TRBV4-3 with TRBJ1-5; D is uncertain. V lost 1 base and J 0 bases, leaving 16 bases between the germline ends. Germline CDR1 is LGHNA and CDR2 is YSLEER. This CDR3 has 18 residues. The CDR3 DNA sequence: TGCGCCAGCAGCCAAGCTCCGGACCGATCCGATAGCAATCAGCCCCAGCATTTT. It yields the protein CASSQAPDRSDSNQPQHF.

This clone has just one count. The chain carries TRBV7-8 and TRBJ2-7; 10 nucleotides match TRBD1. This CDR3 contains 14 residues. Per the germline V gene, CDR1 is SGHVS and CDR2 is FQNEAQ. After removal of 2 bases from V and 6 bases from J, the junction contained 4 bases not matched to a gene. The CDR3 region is CASSLTGQGGEQYF. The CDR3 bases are TGTGCCAGCAGCTTAACAGGACAGGGGGGCGAGCAGTACTTC.

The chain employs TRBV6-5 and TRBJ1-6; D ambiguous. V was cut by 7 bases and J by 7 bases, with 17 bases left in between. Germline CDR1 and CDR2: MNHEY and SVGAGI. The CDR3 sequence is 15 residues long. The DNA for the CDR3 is TGTGCCAGCACCCTACAGAGTGGGCGGAATTCACCCCTCCACTTT. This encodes CASTLQSGRNSPLHF.

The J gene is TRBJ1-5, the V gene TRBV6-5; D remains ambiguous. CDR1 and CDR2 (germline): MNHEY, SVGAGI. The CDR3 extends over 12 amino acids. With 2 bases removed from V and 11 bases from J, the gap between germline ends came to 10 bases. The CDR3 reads CASSYDIKSQHF. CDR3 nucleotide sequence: TGTGCCAGCAGTTACGATATCAAGTCCCAGCATTTT.

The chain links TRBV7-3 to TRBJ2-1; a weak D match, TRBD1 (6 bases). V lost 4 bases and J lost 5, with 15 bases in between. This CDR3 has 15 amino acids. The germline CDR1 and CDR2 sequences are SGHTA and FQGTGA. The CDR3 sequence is CASSSAAGAHNEQFF. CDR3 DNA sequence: TGTGCCAGCAGCTCCGCGGCAGGGGCCCACAATGAGCAGTTCTTC. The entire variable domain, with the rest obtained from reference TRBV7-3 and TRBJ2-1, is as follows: GAGVSQTPSNKVTEKGKYVELRCDPISGHTALYWYRQSLGQGPEFLIYFQGTGAADDSGLPNDRFFAVRPEGSVSTLKIQRTERGDSAVYLCASSSAAGAHNEQFFGPGTRLTVL.

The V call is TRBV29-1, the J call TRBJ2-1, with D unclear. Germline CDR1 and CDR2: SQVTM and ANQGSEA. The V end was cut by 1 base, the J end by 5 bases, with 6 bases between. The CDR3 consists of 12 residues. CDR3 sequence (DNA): TGCAGCGTTGAAGGCCACAACAATGAGCAGTTCTTC. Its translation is CSVEGHNNEQFF.

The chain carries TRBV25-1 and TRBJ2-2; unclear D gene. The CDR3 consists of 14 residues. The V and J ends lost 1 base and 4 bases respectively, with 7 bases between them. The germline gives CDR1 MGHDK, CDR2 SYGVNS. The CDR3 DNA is TGTGCCAGCAGTGAATCTGGAGTCACCGGGGAGCTGTTTTTT. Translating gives CASSESGVTGELFF.

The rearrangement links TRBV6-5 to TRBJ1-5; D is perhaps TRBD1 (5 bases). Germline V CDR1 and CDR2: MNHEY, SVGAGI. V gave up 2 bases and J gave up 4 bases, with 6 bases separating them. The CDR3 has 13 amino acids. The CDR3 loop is CASSYGGNQPQHF. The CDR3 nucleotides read TGTGCCAGCAGTTACGGGGGGAATCAGCCCCAGCATTTT.

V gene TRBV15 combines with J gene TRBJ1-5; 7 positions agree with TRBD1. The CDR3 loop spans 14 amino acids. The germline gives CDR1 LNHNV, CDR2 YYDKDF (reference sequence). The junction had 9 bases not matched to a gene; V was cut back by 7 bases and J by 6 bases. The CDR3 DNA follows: TGTGCCACCAACGACAGGGTGGTAGGTCAGCCCCAGCATTTT. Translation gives CATNDRVVGQPQHF.

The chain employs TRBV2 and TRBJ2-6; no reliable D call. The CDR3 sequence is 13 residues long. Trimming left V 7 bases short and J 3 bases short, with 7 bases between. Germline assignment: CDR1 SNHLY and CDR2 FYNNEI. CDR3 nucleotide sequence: TGTGCCAGCATCCTCTATGGGGCCAACGTCCTGACTTTC. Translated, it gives CASILYGANVLTF. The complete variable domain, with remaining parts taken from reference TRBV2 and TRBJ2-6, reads EPEVTQTPSHQVTQMGQEVILRCVPISNHLYFYWYRQILGQKVEFLVSFYNNEISEKSEIFDDQFSVERPDGSNFTLKIRSTKLEDSAMYFCASILYGANVLTFGAGSRLTVL.

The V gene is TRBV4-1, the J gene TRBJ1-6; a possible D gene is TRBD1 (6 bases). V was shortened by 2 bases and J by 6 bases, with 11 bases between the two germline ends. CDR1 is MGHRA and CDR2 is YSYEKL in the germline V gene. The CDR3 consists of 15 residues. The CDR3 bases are TGCGCCAGCAGCCAACGGACAGCCAGTAATTCACCCCTCCACTTT. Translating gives CASSQRTASNSPLHF.

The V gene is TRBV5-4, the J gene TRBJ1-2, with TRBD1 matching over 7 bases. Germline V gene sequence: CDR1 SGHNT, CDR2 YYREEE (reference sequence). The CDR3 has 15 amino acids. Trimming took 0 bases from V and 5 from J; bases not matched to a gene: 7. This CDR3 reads CASSLGQGHFYGYTF. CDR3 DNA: TGTGCCAGCAGCTTGGGACAGGGCCACTTTTATGGCTACACCTTC.

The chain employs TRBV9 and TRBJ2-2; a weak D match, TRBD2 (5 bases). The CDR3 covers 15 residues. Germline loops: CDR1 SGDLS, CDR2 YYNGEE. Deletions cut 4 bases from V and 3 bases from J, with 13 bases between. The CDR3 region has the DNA TGTGCCAGCAGCCCAAGCGGCATCTACACCGGGGAGCTGTTTTTT. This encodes CASSPSGIYTGELFF.